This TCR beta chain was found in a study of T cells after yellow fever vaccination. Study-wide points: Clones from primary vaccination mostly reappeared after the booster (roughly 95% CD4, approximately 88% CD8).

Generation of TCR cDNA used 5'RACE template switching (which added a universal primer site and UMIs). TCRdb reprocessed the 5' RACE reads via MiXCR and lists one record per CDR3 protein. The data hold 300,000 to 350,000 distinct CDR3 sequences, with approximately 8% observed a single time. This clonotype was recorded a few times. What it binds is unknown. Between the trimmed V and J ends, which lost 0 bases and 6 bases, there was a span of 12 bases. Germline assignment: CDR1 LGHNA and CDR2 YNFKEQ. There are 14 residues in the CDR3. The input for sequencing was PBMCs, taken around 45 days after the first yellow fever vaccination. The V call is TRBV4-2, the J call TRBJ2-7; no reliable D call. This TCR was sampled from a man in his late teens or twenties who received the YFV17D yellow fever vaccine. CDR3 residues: CASSQEYPGAEQYV. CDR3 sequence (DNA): TGTGCCAGCAGCCAAGAATACCCAGGCGCCGAGCAGTACGTC.